These 6 T cell receptor beta chains share one sample of origin, sequenced in a study of monozygotic twins with cystic fibrosis. Measured with immunoSEQ multiplex PCR; TCRdb has only the in-frame clones, and not every one. This table holds tens of thousands of clones, 95% to 98% found once. The source material was blood. All receptors come from a girl aged 2-10 years with cystic fibrosis.

The J gene is TRBJ2-1, the V gene TRBV5-1; perhaps D is TRBD1 or TRBD2 (5 bases each). Trimming removed 6 bases at V and 7 bases at J, with 17 bases between. The germline CDR1 and CDR2 sequences are SGHRS and YFSETQ. The CDR3 spans 14 residues. As DNA, the CDR3 is TGCGCCAGCAAGGCCCAGGGAGAATCTAATGAGCAGTTCTTC. Its protein is CASKAQGESNEQFF.

The V gene is TRBV6-5, the J gene TRBJ2-2; the D gene is possibly TRBD2 (5 bases). The CDR3 has 15 amino acids. Germline CDR1 MNHEY, CDR2 SVGAGI. With 2 bases removed from V and 4 bases from J, the gap between germline ends came to 11 bases. CDR3 residues: CASSYGGAITGELFF. The CDR3 DNA reads as TGTGCCAGCAGTTACGGAGGAGCCATCACCGGGGAGCTGTTTTTT.

CDR3 sequence: CASSLLPGPQWNTEAFF. In DNA form, the CDR3 reads TGTGCCAGCAGCTTACTCCCAGGGCCCCAATGGAACACTGAAGCTTTCTTT. The V and J genes are TRBV7-9 and TRBJ1-1, with D maybe TRBD1 (5 bases). The germline CDR1 and CDR2 sequences are SEHNR and FQNEAQ (reference sequence). V was trimmed by 2 bases and J by 1 base, leaving 17 bases between them. This CDR3 region has 17 residues.

The chain couples TRBV6-1 to TRBJ1-1; 7 bases map to TRBD1. Germline CDR1 is MNHNS and CDR2 is SASEGT. This CDR3 has 15 amino acids. The ends lost 6 bases at V and 2 bases at J; junction bases unmatched: 9. CDR3 coding DNA: TGTGCCAGCAGAAATTCAGGGGGGGGTAACACTGAAGCTTTCTTT. Translated, it gives CASRNSGGGNTEAFF.

The sample holds one count of this clone. V is TRBV9 and J is TRBJ1-2; TRBD1 aligns across 9 bases. The CDR3 contains 14 residues. Germline lookup yields CDR1 SGDLS and CDR2 YYNGEE. The J segment lost 11 bases and the V segment lost 0 bases, leaving 8 bases of the junction unmatched. CDR3 sequence reads: CASSVAGTGGWYTF. CDR3 nucleotide sequence: TGTGCCAGCAGCGTAGCGGGAACAGGGGGCTGGTACACCTTC.

The chain has TRBV4-2 and TRBJ1-5; TRBD1 agrees at 8 bases. Losses at the gene ends were 3 bases for V and 3 bases for J; bases not matched to a gene: 10. Germline V gene lookup returns CDR1 LGHNA and CDR2 YNFKEQ. The CDR3 runs 17 residues. This CDR3 is CASSHPQTGDFNQPQHF. CDR3 nucleotide sequence: TGTGCCAGCAGCCACCCACAGACAGGGGACTTCAATCAGCCCCAGCATTTT.